Sequencing of this TCR beta chain was carried out in a study of glioma-infiltrating T cells after dendritic cell vaccination. Study overall: Dendritic cells derived from monocytes and pulsed with autologous tumor lysate formed the vaccine. Dendritic cell vaccine was injected intradermally three times, biweekly.

The time point denotes: after dendritic cell vaccination, including at tumor progression/relapse. Germline V gene data show CDR1 as KGHSH and CDR2 as LQKENI. The CDR3 loop spans 15 amino acids. Between the trimmed V and J ends, which lost 3 bases and 6 bases, there was a span of 17 bases. The PCR used 60 V beta and 13 J beta primers. The assay was immunoSEQ multiplex PCR, and TCRdb's table has in-frame clones only and misses some. The table has about 64,000 clones, 86% seen once; the top ten hold approximately 10%. This sequence was found in a human donor with glioblastoma. This specimen consisted of blood, obtained after dendritic cell vaccination. The chain has TRBV18 and TRBJ1-2, with a possible D match to TRBD1 (5 bases). The CDR3 loop is CASSPRERRGNGYTF. The CDR3 DNA follows: TGTGCCAGCTCACCCAGGGAAAGAAGGGGAAATGGCTACACCTTC. Using reference TRBV18 and TRBJ1-2 for the parts outside the CDR3, the full variable domain is NAGVMQNPRHLVRRRGQEARLRCSPMKGHSHVYWYRQLPEEGLKFMVYLQKENIIDESGMPKERFSAEFPKEGPSILRIQQVVRGDSAAYFCASSPRERRGNGYTFGSGTRLTVV.